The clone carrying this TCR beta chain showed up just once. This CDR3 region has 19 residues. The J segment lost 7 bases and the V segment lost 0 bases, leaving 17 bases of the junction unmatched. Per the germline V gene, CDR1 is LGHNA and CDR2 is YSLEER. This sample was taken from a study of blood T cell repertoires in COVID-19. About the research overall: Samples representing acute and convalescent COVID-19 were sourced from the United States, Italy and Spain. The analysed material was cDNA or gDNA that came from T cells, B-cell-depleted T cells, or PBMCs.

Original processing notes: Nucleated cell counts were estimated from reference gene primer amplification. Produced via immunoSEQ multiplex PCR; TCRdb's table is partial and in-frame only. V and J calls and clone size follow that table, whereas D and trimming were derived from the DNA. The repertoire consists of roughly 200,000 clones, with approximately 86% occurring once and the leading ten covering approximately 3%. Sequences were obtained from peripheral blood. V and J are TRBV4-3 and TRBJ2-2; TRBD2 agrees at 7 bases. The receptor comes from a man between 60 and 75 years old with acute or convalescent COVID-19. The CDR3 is CASSQEGLTGGLQNGELFF. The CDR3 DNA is TGCGCCAGCAGCCAAGAGGGGCTTACGGGGGGACTACAGAACGGGGAGCTGTTTTTT.